This TCR beta chain was observed in a study of metastatic and nonmetastatic thyroid tumors. All patients were treatment-naive before thyroid surgery. The table lists this clone with many counts. Per the germline V gene, CDR1 is GTSNPN and CDR2 is SVGIG (reference sequence). The CDR3 has 15 amino acids. V shed 0 bases and J shed 4 bases, with 15 bases lying between them. TCRdb re-called clones via MiXCR from the PCR reads. The data show around 16,000 clones, 9.5% to 15% seen once. The origin of this receptor is a female donor with papillary thyroid cancer or a benign thyroid nodule (not recorded which). Some clones in this sample may be carry-over from other donors' samples. Sequenced sample: blood. The chain carries TRBV30 and TRBJ1-2; no clear D gene. The CDR3 is CAWSVRVRPSYGYTF. The CDR3 bases are TGTGCCTGGAGTGTAAGGGTCCGACCCAGCTATGGCTACACCTTC.